Shown below are 32 T cell receptor beta chains from a single sample sequenced in a study of cytomegalovirus exposure and HLA in healthy donors. The primer mix had 60 Vbeta and 13 Jbeta primers. The assay was immunoSEQ multiplex PCR, and TCRdb's table has in-frame clones only and misses some. Its clone listing holds some 82,000 clones. Sequences were obtained from PBMCs. Receptors originate from a woman aged 25 to 39 in good health and CMV-seronegative.

The chain uses TRBV27 and TRBJ1-5; the D gene is possibly TRBD1 (6 bases). CDR1 is MNHEY, CDR2 SMNVEV, per germline (reference sequence). This CDR3 is 14 amino acids long. Between the trimmed V and J ends, which lost 3 bases and 2 bases, there was a span of 8 bases. The CDR3 sequence: CASSFTGRNQPQHF. DNA for the CDR3: TGTGCCAGCAGTTTTACAGGGCGCAATCAGCCCCAGCATTTT.

A note on this clone: Additional DNA sequences in this sample encode the identical CDR3. The genes are TRBV4-1 and TRBJ1-6; D is unresolved. This CDR3 has 14 residues. Trimming removed 0 bases at V and 6 bases at J, with 6 bases between. Per the germline V gene, CDR1 is MGHRA and CDR2 is YSYEKL. The CDR3 bases are TGCGCCAGCAGCCAAGAATCGGGTAATTCACCCCTCCACTTT. Its translation is CASSQESGNSPLHF.

The V call is TRBV18, the J call TRBJ2-1; possible D gene TRBD2, 6 bases. Trimming stripped 3 bases from V and 8 bases from J, with 8 bases between. CDR3 length equals 12 residues. CDR1 is KGHSH and CDR2 is LQKENI in the germline V gene. DNA of the CDR3: TGTGCCAGCTCACCCCGACTAGATGAGCAGTTCTTC. It is translated as CASSPRLDEQFF. Filled out from reference TRBV18 and TRBJ2-1, the complete variable domain reads NAGVMQNPRHLVRRRGQEARLRCSPMKGHSHVYWYRQLPEEGLKFMVYLQKENIIDESGMPKERFSAEFPKEGPSILRIQQVVRGDSAAYFCASSPRLDEQFFGPGTRLTVL.

The rearrangement joins TRBV11-2 to TRBJ2-1; TRBD2 agrees at 9 bases. Losses at the gene ends were 3 bases for V and 6 bases for J; bases not matched to a gene: 6. Germline lookup yields CDR1 SGHAT and CDR2 FQNNGV. The CDR3 is made up of 15 amino acids. CDR3 coding DNA: TGTGCCAGCAGCTTGTACGGGACTAGCAGCAATGAGCAGTTCTTC. It codes for CASSLYGTSSNEQFF.

The chain joins TRBV6-1 to TRBJ2-3; 10 nucleotides line up with TRBD2. There are 18 residues in the CDR3. Looked up from germline, CDR1 is MNHNS and CDR2 is SASEGT. Trimming at V came to 4 bases and at J to 3 bases, leaving 13 bases not matched to a gene. The CDR3 bases are TGTGCCAGCAGTGGGACTAGCGGAAGAGGGGTGTTAACAGATACGCAGTATTTT. It is translated as CASSGTSGRGVLTDTQYF.

The chain carries TRBV2 and TRBJ2-5; D call uncertain. This CDR3 has 12 residues. V was clipped by 7 bases and J by 5 bases, with 11 bases between them. Germline V gives CDR1 SNHLY, CDR2 FYNNEI. CDR3 loop: CASTRSYETQYF. CDR3 bases: TGTGCCAGCACGCGGTCGTACGAGACCCAGTACTTC.

This chain connects TRBV5-1 to TRBJ2-3; 7 bases match TRBD2. The trim removed 8 bases at V and 3 bases at J, leaving 6 bases unmatched. CDR3 length equals 13 residues. Germline-derived CDR1 and CDR2 are SGHRS and YFSETQ. The CDR3 spells CASRGSLTDTQYF. CDR3 DNA: TGCGCCAGTCGCGGGAGTTTAACAGATACGCAGTATTTT.

On this clone itself: One junction end does not reproduce the germline sequence, and a read error may be involved. The V gene is TRBV10-2, the J gene TRBJ1-2, with a tentative D call TRBD1 (5 bases). The germline V gene has CDR1 WSHSY and CDR2 SAAADI. The CDR3 sequence is 11 residues long. The CDR3 coding sequence is TGCGCCAGCAGTGCCCCGCAACAGGCCGACTTC. The encoded protein is CASSAPQQADF.

The chain recombines TRBV10-3 with TRBJ1-1, with D unresolved. This CDR3 is built from 12 residues. V was clipped by 2 bases and J by 7 bases, with 8 bases between them. CDR1 and CDR2 (germline): ENHRY, SYGVKD. The chain's CDR3 is CAISEPGGEAFF. The CDR3 DNA reads TGTGCCATCAGTGAGCCGGGAGGTGAAGCTTTCTTT.

The chain combines TRBV6-4 with TRBJ2-2; D gene ambiguous. V gave up 7 bases and J gave up 0 bases, with 9 bases separating them. Germline V CDR1 and CDR2: MRHNA, SNTAGT. The CDR3 is 14 amino acids. Here the CDR3 reads CASTKSANTGELFF. The DNA for the CDR3 is TGTGCCAGCACGAAGAGCGCGAACACCGGGGAGCTGTTTTTT.

The chain is built from TRBV5-1 and TRBJ2-7; 9 bases match TRBD2. The CDR3 totals 14 residues. J gave up 5 bases and V 4 bases, and 7 bases lay outside the gene matches. Germline V gene data show CDR1 as SGHRS and CDR2 as YFSETQ. CDR3 DNA sequence: TGCGCCAGCAGCCCGGGACTAGCAGGCGACGAGCAGTACTTC. Translating gives CASSPGLAGDEQYF.

The chain has TRBV4-1 and TRBJ1-2, with TRBD1 identical over 10 bases. The CDR3 contains 19 residues. The germline gives CDR1 MGHRA, CDR2 YSYEKL. J was trimmed by 2 bases and V by 3 bases; bases with no gene match: 15. CDR3 residues: CASSQAGTGVGRLNYGYTF. The CDR3 DNA follows: TGCGCCAGCAGCCAGGCCGGGACAGGGGTCGGTCGCCTAAACTATGGCTACACCTTC.

This chain links TRBV6-1 with TRBJ1-1; D is undetermined. The CDR3 loop spans 12 amino acids. Germline V lookup: CDR1 MNHNS, CDR2 SASEGT. Between the trimmed V and J ends, which lost 3 bases and 8 bases, there was a span of 10 bases. CDR3 DNA: TGTGCCAGCAGTGATATCACACGAGAAGCTTTCTTT. This sequence encodes CASSDITREAFF.

The rearrangement uses TRBV7-2 and TRBJ1-2; a possible D gene is TRBD1 (6 bases). The germline V gene has CDR1 SGHTA and CDR2 FQGNSA. This CDR3 is 13 amino acids long. The ends were cut back, 0 bases at V and 8 bases at J, with 10 bases in the middle. In nucleotides, the CDR3 is TGTGCCAGCAGCTTAGCACAGGGATTGGGCTACACCTTC. Its protein product is CASSLAQGLGYTF.

The DNA of the CDR3 is TGTGCCAGTAAAGAAGGACTAACCTCTGAAGCTTTCTTT. Amino acid sequence: CASKEGLTSEAFF. This rearrangement joins TRBV19 to TRBJ1-1; D gene unclear. The CDR3 totals 13 residues. CDR1 and CDR2 (germline): LNHDA, SQIVND (reference sequence). The V end lost 7 bases, the J end lost 6 bases, and 15 bases lay between the germline ends. Drawing the rest from reference TRBV19 and TRBJ1-1, the complete variable domain is DGGITQSPKYLFRKEGQNVTLSCEQNLNHDAMYWYRQDPGQGLRLIYYSQIVNDFQKGDIAEGYSVSREKKESFPLTVTSAQKNPTAFYLCASKEGLTSEAFFGQGTRLTVV.

The chain recombines TRBV30 with TRBJ2-3; 12 nucleotides line up with TRBD2. The V gene's germline CDR1 is GTSNPN and CDR2 SVGIG (reference sequence). The CDR3 consists of 15 residues. V trimming: 2 bases; J trimming: 1 base; junction bases outside the gene matches: 1. CDR3 sequence (DNA): TGTGCCTGGAGTCGACTAGCGGGGGGCACAGATACGCAGTATTTT. It codes for CAWSRLAGGTDTQYF.

The chain links TRBV9 to TRBJ2-7; 10 bases are a match to TRBD2. The CDR3 is 14 amino acids. With V trimmed by 5 bases and J by 6 bases, 8 bases remained unmatched. Germline V gene sequence: CDR1 SGDLS, CDR2 YYNGEE. CDR3 bases: TGTGCCAGCAGTCCGGGACTAGCGTATGTCGAGCAGTACTTC. Translated, it gives CASSPGLAYVEQYF.

The rearrangement links TRBV10-3 to TRBJ1-2; 9 bases align to TRBD1. CDR1 and CDR2 from the germline V gene are ENHRY and SYGVKD. V was clipped by 4 bases and J by 6 bases; unmatched bases: 6. This CDR3 region has 14 residues. Written as DNA, the CDR3 is TGTGCCATCAGTGGGGAGGGACAGGGCGATGGCTACACCTTC. Residues: CAISGEGQGDGYTF.

The CDR3 DNA reads as TGTGCCAGCAGCTTATGCAGGTCGAGCTCCTACGAGCAGTACTTC. It specifies CASSLCRSSSYEQYF. The chain joins TRBV7-4 to TRBJ2-5; D call uncertain. The assigned J gene may be wrong: the sequence end matches TRBJ2-7 better. Germline V CDR1 and CDR2: SGHVT, SQSDAQ. CDR3 length: 15 residues.

The chain has TRBV5-4 and TRBJ2-1, with TRBD1 matching 8 bases. Germline CDR1 and CDR2: SGHNT and YYREEE (reference sequence). Trimming cost V 3 bases and J 1 base; bases outside gene matches: 9. This CDR3 is built from 17 residues. DNA of the CDR3: TGTGCCAGCAGCTGGATCAGGGGGCAGAATTCCTACAATGAGCAGTTCTTC. Its translation is CASSWIRGQNSYNEQFF.

The chain couples TRBV7-9 to TRBJ1-1; TRBD1 aligns across 10 bases. Germline loops: CDR1 SEHNR, CDR2 FQNEAQ (reference sequence). J was trimmed by 0 bases and V by 4 bases; bases with no gene match: 11. This CDR3 spans 18 amino acids. This chain's CDR3 is CASSSATGGLGMNTEAFF. The CDR3 nucleotides are TGTGCCAGCAGCTCCGCGACAGGGGGCCTAGGAATGAACACTGAAGCTTTCTTT.

The chain uses TRBV19 and TRBJ1-1, with a weak D call TRBD1 (6 bases). The CDR3 consists of 16 residues. Germline CDR1 reads LNHDA; CDR2 reads SQIVND (reference sequence). Trimming shortened V by 4 bases and J by 0 bases, and 15 bases separated the two germline ends. The CDR3 loop is CASSKPGQTMNTEAFF. DNA for the CDR3: TGTGCCAGTAGTAAGCCGGGACAAACAATGAACACTGAAGCTTTCTTT. Complete variable domain (other parts from reference TRBV19 and TRBJ1-1): DGGITQSPKYLFRKEGQNVTLSCEQNLNHDAMYWYRQDPGQGLRLIYYSQIVNDFQKGDIAEGYSVSREKKESFPLTVTSAQKNPTAFYLCASSKPGQTMNTEAFFGQGTRLTVV.

J is TRBJ1-5 and V is TRBV30, with D unresolved. Germline-derived CDR1 and CDR2 are GTSNPN and SVGIG (reference sequence). The V end lost 0 bases, the J end lost 7 bases, and 10 bases lay between the germline ends. The CDR3 contains 13 residues. This CDR3 is CAWSVRGEQPQHF. The DNA of the CDR3 is TGTGCCTGGAGTGTGCGGGGTGAACAGCCCCAGCATTTT.

The chain carries TRBV5-1 and TRBJ1-2; 11 bases line up with TRBD1. From germline, CDR1 is SGHRS and CDR2 YFSETQ. CDR3 length: 15 residues. The trim removed 0 bases at V and 7 bases at J, leaving 5 bases unmatched. CDR3 loop: CASSLDGQGAGGYTF. The CDR3 DNA reads as TGCGCCAGCAGCTTGGATGGACAGGGGGCGGGTGGCTACACCTTC.

V and J are TRBV6-6 and TRBJ2-3; 7 bases align to TRBD2. The CDR3 has 14 amino acids. Losses at the gene ends were 7 bases for V and 1 base for J; bases not matched to a gene: 5. CDR1 is MNHNY, CDR2 SVGAGI, per germline (reference sequence). This CDR3 reads CASNPGRGTDTQYF. The CDR3 DNA sequence: TGTGCCAGCAACCCAGGGAGGGGCACAGATACGCAGTATTTT.

The chain combines TRBV6-1 with TRBJ2-7, with 7 bases that match TRBD1. J gave up 2 bases and V 6 bases, and 4 bases lay outside the gene matches. The CDR3 sequence is 13 residues long. Germline CDR1 is MNHNS and CDR2 is SASEGT. CDR3 nucleotide sequence: TGTGCCAGCAGAGGGACAGTCGCCTACGAGCAGTACTTC. Its protein is CASRGTVAYEQYF.

The chain employs TRBV11-3 and TRBJ2-1, with 12 bases matching TRBD2. Trimming at V came to 5 bases and at J to 5 bases, leaving 4 bases not matched to a gene. The CDR3 spans 15 residues. Germline CDR1 is SGHNT and CDR2 is YENEEA. CDR3: CASSLGLAGHNEQFF. In DNA, the CDR3 is TGTGCCAGCAGCCTCGGACTAGCGGGACACAATGAGCAGTTCTTC.

The chain combines TRBV27 with TRBJ1-4; no reliable D call. V gave up 9 bases and J gave up 9 bases, with 17 bases separating them. Germline V lookup: CDR1 MNHEY, CDR2 SMNVEV (reference sequence). The CDR3 loop spans 13 amino acids. The CDR3 region has the DNA TGTGCCAGGGGCGGAGGGTTTCCGAAAAAACTGTTTTTT. Protein product: CARGGGFPKKLFF.

V and J are TRBV11-1 and TRBJ1-1; 9 positions match TRBD1. CDR1 is SGHAT and CDR2 is FQDESV in the germline V gene (reference sequence). The CDR3 consists of 17 residues. J gave up 0 bases and V 2 bases, and 7 bases lay outside the gene matches. In DNA form, the CDR3 reads TGTGCCAGCAGCTTAAGGATGGGACAGGGCATGAACACTGAAGCTTTCTTT. It yields the protein CASSLRMGQGMNTEAFF. Full variable domain (missing parts from reference TRBV11-1 and TRBJ1-1): EAEVAQSPRYKITEKSQAVAFWCDPISGHATLYWYRQILGQGPELLVQFQDESVVDDSQLPKDRFSAERLKGVDSTLKIQPAELGDSAMYLCASSLRMGQGMNTEAFFGQGTRLTVV.

The chain recombines TRBV4-2 with TRBJ1-3, with 10 bases fitting TRBD1. The CDR3 spans 18 residues. The germline V gene encodes CDR1 LGHNA and CDR2 YNFKEQ. The ends lost 2 bases at V and 3 bases at J; junction bases unmatched: 10. The CDR3 coding sequence is TGTGCCAGCAGCCAAAATCCGACAGGGGGCGTAATTGGAAACACCATATATTTT. This sequence encodes CASSQNPTGGVIGNTIYF.

CDR3 DNA sequence: TGTGCCAGCAGCCCGGACAGGGCTCCTAATCAGCCCCAGCATTTT. Translated, it gives CASSPDRAPNQPQHF. This rearrangement joins TRBV7-8 to TRBJ1-5; 8 nucleotides agree with TRBD1. Germline V gene lookup returns CDR1 SGHVS and CDR2 FQNEAQ. V lost 5 bases, J lost 4 bases, and 7 bases stayed unmatched. CDR3 length: 15 residues.

CDR3 DNA sequence: TGTGCCTGGAGCGCCTCAGGCTACTCCTACGAGCAGTACTTC. Protein sequence: CAWSASGYSYEQYF. The V call is TRBV30, the J call TRBJ2-7; D gene ambiguous. The germline V and J ends were trimmed by 3 bases and 0 bases, with 12 bases remaining between them. The CDR3 runs to 14 residues. Germline lookup yields CDR1 GTSNPN and CDR2 SVGIG (reference sequence).